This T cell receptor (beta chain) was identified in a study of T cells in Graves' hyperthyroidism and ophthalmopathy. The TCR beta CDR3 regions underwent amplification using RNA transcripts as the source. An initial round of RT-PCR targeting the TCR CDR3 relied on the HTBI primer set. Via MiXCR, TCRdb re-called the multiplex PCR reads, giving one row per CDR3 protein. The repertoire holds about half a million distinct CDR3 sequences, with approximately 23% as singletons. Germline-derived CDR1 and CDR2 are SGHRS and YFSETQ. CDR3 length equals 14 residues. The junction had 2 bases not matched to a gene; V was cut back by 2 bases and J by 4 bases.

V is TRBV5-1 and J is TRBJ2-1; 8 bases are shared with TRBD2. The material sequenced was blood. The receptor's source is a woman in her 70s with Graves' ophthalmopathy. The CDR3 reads CASSFSGVYNEQFF. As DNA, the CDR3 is TGCGCCAGCAGCTTTAGCGGGGTATACAATGAGCAGTTCTTC.